Listed here are 14 T cell receptor beta chains from one sample, sequenced in a study of OX40 agonist ivuxolimab in advanced cancers. Repertoires were generated with immunoSEQ multiplex PCR, while TCRdb's copy carries only in-frame clones and drops some. The data show tens of thousands of clones, with roughly 82% seen just once and about 3.9% held by the top ten. Material: CD4+ or CD8+ T cells sorted from blood, obtained in a trial of the OX40 agonist ivuxolimab. These receptors originate from an adult with an advanced solid tumor such as melanoma, head and neck, liver or kidney cancer.

As for this clone: The same CDR3 also results from other DNA sequences found in this sample. The chain recombines TRBV5-1 with TRBJ2-7, with D hard to call. V was clipped by 0 bases and J by 3 bases, with 7 bases between them. CDR1 is SGHRS, CDR2 YFSETQ, per germline. The length of the CDR3 is 13 residues. This CDR3 is CASSLAGIYEQYF. The CDR3 region has the DNA TGCGCCAGCAGCTTGGCCGGCATCTACGAGCAGTACTTC.

V and J are TRBV27 and TRBJ2-2, with D unresolved. The CDR3 length is 14 residues. Germline CDR1 MNHEY, CDR2 SMNVEV (reference sequence). V dropped 7 bases and J dropped 3 bases, with 12 bases sitting between them. The CDR3 DNA reads TGTGCCAGCACTCCCAGCTGGGACACCGGGGAGCTGTTTTTT. Residues: CASTPSWDTGELFF.

Of note for this clone: Germline and junction disagree at one end, which may indicate a read error. The rearrangement joins TRBV7-7 to TRBJ2-5, with 7 bases aligning to TRBD2. Germline CDR1 SSHAT, CDR2 FNYEAQ (reference sequence). This CDR3 is built from 14 residues. CDR3: CASSSSSGGETQYF. In nucleotides, the CDR3 is TGTGCTAGCAGCTCTTCTAGCGGAGGAGAGACCCAGTACTTC. The full variable domain, in which reference TRBV7-7 and TRBJ2-5 provide the parts outside the CDR3, is GAGVSQSPRYKVTKRGQDVTLRCDPISSHATLYWYQQALGQGPEFLTYFNYEAQPDKSGLPSDRFSAERPEGSISTLTIQRTEQRDSAMYRCASSSSSGGETQYFGPGTRLLVL.

This clone was counted between two and nine times. V is TRBV7-3 and J is TRBJ1-6; maybe TRBD1 (5 bases). This CDR3 is built from 14 residues. Germline lookup yields CDR1 SGHTA and CDR2 FQGTGA. With 3 bases removed from V and 8 bases from J, the gap between germline ends came to 11 bases. The CDR3 is CASSLTPTDSPLHF. As DNA, the CDR3 is TGTGCCAGCAGCTTGACGCCGACAGATTCACCCCTCCACTTT.

V usage is TRBV7-2 and J usage is TRBJ2-7, with TRBD2 matching 13 bases. The CDR3 covers 17 residues. V was pared by 4 bases and J by 3 bases, with 9 bases of the junction left unmatched. Germline CDR1 is SGHTA and CDR2 is FQGNSA. The CDR3 DNA follows: TGTGCCAGCAGCTACACTAGCGGGGGGGGTAAACACTACGAGCAGTACTTC. Protein sequence: CASSYTSGGGKHYEQYF.

The J gene is TRBJ2-1, the V gene TRBV7-3, with TRBD1 matching 7 bases. V trimming: 1 base; J trimming: 6 bases; junction bases outside the gene matches: 9. CDR3 length: 16 amino acids. Germline V CDR1 and CDR2: SGHTA, FQGTGA. The CDR3 nucleotides read TGTGCCAGCAGCTTAATGGCAGGGGGTATCGGCAATGAGCAGTTCTTC. Protein: CASSLMAGGIGNEQFF.

About this clone: One junction end disagrees with the germline gene, perhaps due to a read error. V is TRBV7-7 and J is TRBJ2-3; D is possibly TRBD1 or TRBD2 (5 bases each). Germline-derived CDR1 and CDR2 are SSHAT and FNYEAQ (reference sequence). The CDR3 loop spans 16 amino acids. CDR3: CASSSGVDSFTDTQYF. In nucleotides, the CDR3 is TGTGCTAGCAGCTCCGGGGTCGACAGTTTCACAGATACGCAGTATTTT.

This clone appeared a few times. This chain uses TRBV7-6 with TRBJ2-7; 9 nucleotides line up with TRBD2. CDR3 length equals 18 residues. The V gene's germline CDR1 is SGHVS and CDR2 FNYEAQ. J gave up 0 bases and V 5 bases, and 14 bases lay outside the gene matches. The CDR3 region is CASSPNPTTSGFSYEQYF. CDR3 in DNA: TGTGCCAGCAGCCCAAACCCCACGACTAGCGGCTTCTCCTACGAGCAGTACTTC.

The rearrangement uses TRBV29-1 and TRBJ2-1, with D maybe TRBD1 (6 bases). Germline V gene data show CDR1 as SQVTM and CDR2 as ANQGSEA. The CDR3 contains 15 residues. V was shortened by 4 bases and J by 9 bases, with 22 bases between the two germline ends. The CDR3, as DNA: TGCAGCGTTGGGATGGGGGACACTTCAGCTCTTGAGCAGTTCTTC. Its protein is CSVGMGDTSALEQFF.

The chain has TRBV11-3 and TRBJ2-5; 7 nucleotides line up with TRBD1. Germline lookup yields CDR1 SGHNT and CDR2 YENEEA. This CDR3 has 15 amino acids. V dropped 1 base and J dropped 1; count of bases not matched to a gene: 3. In DNA form, the CDR3 reads TGTGCCAGCAGCTTAGCGACAGGGTTCCAAGAGACCCAGTACTTC. This encodes CASSLATGFQETQYF.

The chain carries TRBV11-1 and TRBJ2-5, with 9 bases lining up with TRBD2. Looked up from germline, CDR1 is SGHAT and CDR2 is FQDESV (reference sequence). The CDR3 sequence is 14 residues long. V lost 5 bases, J lost 5 bases, and 6 bases stayed unmatched. The DNA of the CDR3 is TGTGCCAGCAGCATCCGCGGGGGGGCGGAGACCCAGTACTTC. Residues: CASSIRGGAETQYF.

This chain connects TRBV5-1 to TRBJ2-3; TRBD1 might be the D (6 bases). Germline CDR1 SGHRS, CDR2 YFSETQ. The V and J ends lost 8 bases and 2 bases respectively, with 21 bases between them. The CDR3 loop spans 16 amino acids. The CDR3 coding sequence is TGCGCCAGTCAGGGGATACCGACAGGTCCCACAGATACGCAGTATTTT. Residues: CASQGIPTGPTDTQYF.

The chain uses TRBV6-6 and TRBJ1-4; D not resolved. The CDR3 has 14 residues. CDR1 and CDR2 (germline): MNHNY, SVGAGI (reference sequence). V was trimmed by 2 bases and J by 5 bases, leaving 9 bases between them. This CDR3 is CASSYMQENEKLFF. In nucleotides, the CDR3 is TGTGCCAGCAGTTACATGCAGGAGAATGAAAAACTGTTTTTT.

CDR3 loop: CATNVRGTEAFF. The CDR3 region has the DNA TGTGCCACGAACGTAAGAGGCACTGAAGCTTTCTTT. The gene calls are TRBV5-8 and TRBJ1-1, with D unclear. Trimming stripped 9 bases from V and 4 bases from J, with 13 bases between. The germline CDR1 and CDR2 sequences are SGHTS and YDEGEE. The CDR3 covers 12 residues.